The present entry profiles one T cell receptor beta chain with its context. This record belongs to a study of control samples from healthy donors and cancer patients. Germline CDR1 MNHEY, CDR2 SVGAGI. The CDR3 contains 13 residues. With V trimmed by 6 bases and J by 3 bases, 4 bases remained unmatched. Some clones are missing from TCRdb's copy, which holds only in-frame ones; the method was immunoSEQ multiplex PCR. Of about 170,000 clones in the sample, approximately 90% were seen once. The V call is TRBV6-5, the J call TRBJ2-7; TRBD2 agrees at 8 bases. The origin of this receptor is a man between 25 and 39 years old in good health. Material for sequencing was blood. CDR3 nucleotide sequence: TGTGCCAGCAGCCGAGCGGGGGACTACGAGCAGTACTTC. Translated, it gives CASSRAGDYEQYF.